The rows below give T cell receptor beta chains drawn from one sample of a study of CD8 T cells in Susac syndrome. TCRdb analysed the immunoSEQ multiplex PCR reads with MiXCR anew, one entry per CDR3 protein. This sample has about 140,000 distinct CDR3 sequences, with approximately 95% found just once. Specimen: CD8+ T cells from PBMCs. The receptors derive from a human donor in good health. CDR3s include the opening cysteine and the closing phenylalanine or tryptophan. The D gene is left open where the match is weak. Size values are once, few and many counts, or a class for expanded clones, and some rows have none.

v_gene	d_gene	j_gene	abundance	CDR3nt	CDR3aa
TRBV3-1	NA	TRBJ1-1	NA	TGTGCCAGCAGCCTAGGCGGGGGCTGGGATGCTTTCTTT	CASSLGGGWDAFF
TRBV9	TRBD1	TRBJ1-2	once	TGTGCCAGCAGCCTCCGCCCGCAGGGGGTCTATGGCTACACCTTC	CASSLRPQGVYGYTF
TRBV29-1	NA	TRBJ2-2	NA	TGCAGCGTTGTTGGAGAACATCACACCGGGGAGCTGTTTTTT	CSVVGEHHTGELFF
TRBV5-6	NA	TRBJ2-7	NA	TGTGCCAGCAGCTTGGCCTGGGGGGGCGGCTCCTACGAGCAGTACTTC	CASSLAWGGGSYEQYF
TRBV27	NA	TRBJ2-1	NA	TGTGCCAGCAGTCACGGCACCTACAATGAGCAGTTCTTC	CASSHGTYNEQFF
TRBV4-2	TRBD2	TRBJ2-5	NA	TGTGCCAGCAGCCAAGAACCTAGCGGGAGGTACCAAGAGACCCAGTACTTC	CASSQEPSGRYQETQYF
TRBV5-1	NA	TRBJ2-3	once	TGCGCCAGCAGCTTGGCCTGGATCACAGATACGCAGTATTTT	CASSLAWITDTQYF
TRBV7-9	TRBD2	TRBJ2-1	once	TGTGCCAGCAGCTTAGCCGGGAGGGCCGACAATGAGCAGTTCTTC	CASSLAGRADNEQFF
TRBV7-6	TRBD1	TRBJ2-7	NA	TGTGCCAGCAGCCGAGGGACAGACTCCTACGAGCAGTACTTC	CASSRGTDSYEQYF
TRBV20-1	NA	TRBJ1-1	NA	TGCAGTGCGACGGACAGGAACACTGAAGCTTTCTTT	CSATDRNTEAFF
TRBV20-1	TRBD1	TRBJ1-2	NA	TGCAGTGCTAGAGCCAGGGACAGGACCTATCCTAACTATGGCTACACCTTC	CSARARDRTYPNYGYTF
TRBV23-1	NA	TRBJ2-5	NA	TGCGCCAGCACCCGGGGGGCACCAATCCCCATACAAGAGACCCAGTACTTC	CASTRGAPIPIQETQYF
TRBV13	TRBD1	TRBJ2-1	NA	TGTGCCAGCAGCTTCCGACAGGGGCTCGTTGATGAGCAGTTCTTC	CASSFRQGLVDEQFF
TRBV29-1	TRBD1	TRBJ1-2	NA	TGCAGCGTGCGGACAGGGTATGAGGGCTACACCTTC	CSVRTGYEGYTF
TRBV27	NA	TRBJ1-5	NA	TGTGCCAGCAGCACCGGGTCCTACGGGCAGCCCCAGCATTTT	CASSTGSYGQPQHF
TRBV9	NA	TRBJ2-5	NA	TGTGCCAGCAGCGGAGGCGGGGAACAAGAGACCCAGTACTTC	CASSGGGEQETQYF
TRBV5-4	NA	TRBJ2-3	NA	TGTGCCAGCCGCTTCCGGGCAGGAGGCACAGATACGCAGTATTTT	CASRFRAGGTDTQYF
TRBV30	NA	TRBJ2-7	NA	TGTGCCTGGAGTACGGGGGCCGAGCAGTACTTC	CAWSTGAEQYF
TRBV3-1	NA	TRBJ2-1	NA	TGTGCCAGCAGCCAAACAGGGACCCTGCCCTACAATGAGCAGTTCTTC	CASSQTGTLPYNEQFF
TRBV7-9	TRBD1	TRBJ2-7	NA	TGTGCCAGCAGTTCCAGGGACAGGGCTAACGAGCAGTACTTC	CASSSRDRANEQYF
TRBV27	TRBD2	TRBJ2-7	NA	TGTGCCAGCAGTCCCCCCCTAGGACTAGCGGACGAGCAGTACTTC	CASSPPLGLADEQYF
TRBV7-2	NA	TRBJ2-7	once	TGTGCCAGCAGCTTAGAATGGAGACCCGAGCAGTACTTC	CASSLEWRPEQYF